These T cell receptor beta chains were read from a single sample in a study of blood T cell repertoires in COVID-19. Clones were read by immunoSEQ multiplex PCR, and TCRdb kept only the in-frame ones, dropping some. The repertoire has hundreds of thousands of clones, about 83% of them found once; the top ten carry about 4.8%. Specimen: PBMCs or T cells enriched from blood (not recorded which). The receptors were sampled from a woman aged 45-59 years who had been exposed to COVID-19. Both conserved end residues are part of each CDR3. D genes are given only for firm matches. A clone size is listed for some rows: how often the clone was seen (once, few, many), or a class if it is expanded.

NA,TRBJ2-7,TRBV19,NA,TGTGCCACACAGGGGTCGGGGGACGAGCAGTACTTC,CATQGSGDEQYF
TRBD1,TRBJ1-2,TRBV5-4,NA,TGTGCCAGCAGCCTTGGGACAGACTATGGCTACACCTTC,CASSLGTDYGYTF
TRBD2,TRBJ2-1,TRBV7-2,few,TGTGCCAGCAGCTTAACGCCCAGCGGGGCTAACAATGAGCAGTTCTTC,CASSLTPSGANNEQFF
TRBD1,TRBJ1-1,TRBV3-1/TRBV3-2,NA,TGTGCCAGCAGCCATTCCACAGGGGTGACATCTGAAGCTTTCTTT,CASSHSTGVTSEAFF
TRBD1,TRBJ1-5,TRBV19,NA,TGTGCCAGTAGTATGAGGGGGCTCAGCAATCAGCCCCAGCATTTT,CASSMRGLSNQPQHF
TRBD1,TRBJ1-5,TRBV6-2/TRBV6-3,few,TGTGCCAGCAGTGCCGGGACAGGGGGAAAGAGTCAGCCCCAGCATTTT,CASSAGTGGKSQPQHF
TRBD2,TRBJ2-1,TRBV2,many,TGTGCCAGCAGTCCACTGGCGGGGGGGCCCTATGAGCAGTTCTTC,CASSPLAGGPYEQFF
NA,TRBJ1-1,TRBV30,NA,TGTGCCTGGAGTTCTGGGACTCTAAACACTGAAGCTTTCTTT,CAWSSGTLNTEAFF
NA,TRBJ1-3,TRBV6-6,NA,TGTGCCAGCAGCAAAGAGGCCTTCTCTGGAAACACCATATATTTT,CASSKEAFSGNTIYF
NA,TRBJ1-5,TRBV6-5,few,TGTGCCAGCACCCAAAGAGGGCTAGGTCAGCCCCAGCATTTT,CASTQRGLGQPQHF
NA,TRBJ1-2,TRBV21-1,few,TGTGCCAGCACCTTCCTGTATTCGGACAGGGAGGATGGCTACACCTTC,CASTFLYSDREDGYTF
TRBD2,TRBJ2-7,TRBV11-1,NA,TGTGCCAGCAGCTTCGGGACTATTGGGTACGAGCAGTACTTC,CASSFGTIGYEQYF
NA,TRBJ1-1,TRBV2,few,TGTGCCAGCAAGGAACGGGGTTACACTGAAGCTTTCTTT,CASKERGYTEAFF
NA,TRBJ1-4,TRBV5-4,NA,TGTGCCAGCAGCTTGGAGTTACAGGGCGGAAAACTGTTTTTT,CASSLELQGGKLFF
NA,TRBJ1-3,TRBV7-6,few,TGTGCCAGCAGCGCGGGAATAGCTGGAAACACCATATATTTT,CASSAGIAGNTIYF
NA,TRBJ1-2,TRBV19,NA,TGTGCCAGTAGTTTTCCGGGGAAGGTTAACTATGGCTACACCTTC,CASSFPGKVNYGYTF
TRBD1,TRBJ1-5,TRBV5-1,once,TGCGCCAGCGCTATAGGGGACAGGGAGGGTCAGCCCCAGCATTTT,CASAIGDREGQPQHF
TRBD1,TRBJ1-2,TRBV10-3,NA,TGTGCCATCAGTGACGGCGACAGGGGGGGACATGGCTACACCTTC,CAISDGDRGGHGYTF
NA,TRBJ1-2,TRBV3-1/TRBV3-2,few,TGTGCCAGCAGCCTTTCTACAGTCATGGGCGGCTACACCTTC,CASSLSTVMGGYTF
TRBD1,TRBJ1-4,TRBV11-2,NA,TGTGCCAGCAGCGATACCGGGACAGGGAAAAATGAAAAACTGTTTTTT,CASSDTGTGKNEKLFF
NA,TRBJ1-1,TRBV6-5,NA,TGTGCCAGCAGCCTCAGGGGAACTGAAGCTTTCTTT,CASSLRGTEAFF
TRBD1,TRBJ1-5,TRBV2,NA,TGTGCCAGCAGTGTACAGGGGAGAGGCAATCAGCCCCAGCATTTT,CASSVQGRGNQPQHF
NA,TRBJ1-1,TRBV3-1/TRBV3-2,NA,TGTGCCAGCAGCCACTACAGGAACACTGAAGCTTTCTTT,CASSHYRNTEAFF
NA,TRBJ2-7,TRBV20-1,NA,TGCAGTGCCCAGTCCCCCGAGCAGTACTTC,CSAQSPEQYF
NA,TRBJ2-1,TRBV11-2,NA,TGTGCCAGCAGCTTGGGGCGGAGCTCCTACAATGAGCAGTTCTTC,CASSLGRSSYNEQFF
NA,TRBJ1-1,TRBV7-8,NA,TGTGCCAGCAGCCCAGTAAAGTTCCCAAAGGAAGCTTTCTTT,CASSPVKFPKEAFF
NA,TRBJ1-3,TRBV18,NA,TGTGCCAGCTCACCAGTGCGCAACTCTGGAAACACCATATATTTT,CASSPVRNSGNTIYF
NA,TRBJ2-2,TRBV27,NA,TGTGCCAGCAGTTTAAGGGGAACCGGGGAGCTGTTTTTT,CASSLRGTGELFF
TRBD1,TRBJ1-5,TRBV3-1/TRBV3-2,NA,TGTGCCAGCAGCCAGGGCAGGGGGTATCAGCCCCAGCATTTT,CASSQGRGYQPQHF
NA,TRBJ1-2,TRBV5-5,NA,TGTGCCAGCGCCCCGCCCCGGGGAGGAAGCTATGGCTACACCTTC,CASAPPRGGSYGYTF
NA,TRBJ2-7,TRBV18,few,TGTGCCAGCTCACCACCGGAAGTCAGCGATGAGCAGTACTTC,CASSPPEVSDEQYF
TRBD1,TRBJ1-2,TRBV12-3/TRBV12-4,few,TGTGCCAGCAGCCCGACAGGGAGGACTGGACACACCTTC,CASSPTGRTGHTF
NA,TRBJ1-5,TRBV19,NA,TGTGCCAGTAGTATAATGGAGGGCAATCAGCCCCAGCATTTT,CASSIMEGNQPQHF
NA,TRBJ1-1,TRBV6-5,NA,TGTGCCAGCAGATCCCTAAAGGGAGTTGACACTGAAGCTTTCTTT,CASRSLKGVDTEAFF
NA,TRBJ1-2,TRBV5-4,once,TGTGCCAGCAGCACGCGATCTTATGGCTACACCTTC,CASSTRSYGYTF
NA,TRBJ1-2,TRBV9,NA,TGTGCCAGCAGCCCCCCCGGGATTAACTATGGCTACACCTTC,CASSPPGINYGYTF
NA,TRBJ1-2,TRBV5-6,NA,TGTGCCAGCAGCCGCCTCAACATCTATGGCTACACCTTC,CASSRLNIYGYTF
TRBD1,TRBJ1-2,TRBV12-5,NA,TGTGCTAGTGGCAGGGGGCTAGCTGGTGGCTACACCTTC,CASGRGLAGGYTF
NA,TRBJ1-4,TRBV19,few,TGTGCCAGTAGTACGGGGAGTTTTAATGAAAAACTGTTTTTT,CASSTGSFNEKLFF
NA,TRBJ2-1,TRBV12-2,few,TGTGCAAGTCGTATCCGACAGGGGACGTTTGGCTCCTACAATGAGCAGTTCTTC,CASRIRQGTFGSYNEQFF
TRBD2,TRBJ2-2,TRBV7-9,NA,TGTGCCAGCAGCTTATGGTATGGACTAGCGGGGACCGGGGAGCTGTTTTTT,CASSLWYGLAGTGELFF
NA,TRBJ2-7,TRBV7-9,NA,TGTGCCAGCAGCTTAGGAGACAGCTACGAGCAGTACTTC,CASSLGDSYEQYF
NA,TRBJ2-7,TRBV27,few,TGTGCCAGCAGTTTGACAGCTTTGTCCTACGAGCAGTACTTC,CASSLTALSYEQYF
NA,TRBJ1-1,TRBV25-1,NA,TGTGCCAGCAGTGAATCAGTCAGGGAAGAAGCTTTCTTT,CASSESVREEAFF
NA,TRBJ1-1,TRBV5-1,NA,TGCGCCAGCAGCTTGGGAGTGGGGCCACTACGAGGAACTGAAGCTTTCTTT,CASSLGVGPLRGTEAFF
NA,TRBJ2-2,TRBV6-4,NA,TGTGCCAGCAGTTTGGAGGGCTCCGGGGAGCTGTTTTTT,CASSLEGSGELFF
NA,TRBJ1-2,TRBV10-3,NA,TGTGCCATCAGTGAGGGTGCAGTCCCCTATGGCTACACCTTC,CAISEGAVPYGYTF
TRBD2,TRBJ2-7,TRBV29-1,NA,TGCAGCGTTATTATGGTAGCGGGGGTGCTCTTCCCAATCTACGAGCAGTACTTC,CSVIMVAGVLFPIYEQYF